What follows are 23 T cell receptor beta chains derived from one specimen sequenced in a study of T cell responses to AZD1222 COVID-19 vaccine. Clones were sequenced by immunoSEQ multiplex PCR, and TCRdb holds only the in-frame ones, with some missing. This sample has roughly 150,000 clones, with roughly 88% found just once. This sample comprised peripheral blood, obtained on day 0 of AZD1222 vaccination. These TCRs come from an adult in good health.

This clone was found once. The V gene is TRBV10-1, the J gene TRBJ2-1; D gene ambiguous. Trimming removed 0 bases at V and 9 bases at J, with 9 bases between. CDR1 is WNHNN and CDR2 is SYGVQD in the germline V gene (reference sequence). This CDR3 region has 13 residues. The CDR3 nucleotides are TGCGCCAGCAGTGAGTCCAGGTATGGTGAGCAGTTCTTC. Its protein product is CASSESRYGEQFF.

This clone came up once. The chain couples TRBV28 to TRBJ1-1; D uncertain. V dropped 6 bases and J dropped 4 bases, with 18 bases sitting between them. This CDR3 comprises 15 residues. Germline lookup yields CDR1 MDHEN and CDR2 SYDVKM. DNA for the CDR3: TGTGCCAGCAGCTATACCCCGGCGTCAAGCACTGAAGCTTTCTTT. Residues: CASSYTPASSTEAFF. Full variable domain (outside the CDR3, taken from reference TRBV28 and TRBJ1-1): DVKVTQSSRYLVKRTGEKVFLECVQDMDHENMFWYRQDPGLGLRLIYFSYDVKMKEKGDIPEGYSVSREKKERFSLILESASTNQTSMYLCASSYTPASSTEAFFGQGTRLTVV.

The chain recombines TRBV4-1 with TRBJ2-3; D is uncertain. The CDR3 covers 12 residues. Germline lookup yields CDR1 MGHRA and CDR2 YSYEKL. With 3 bases removed from V and 10 bases from J, the gap between germline ends came to 11 bases. This CDR3 is CASSHSPIPQYF. The CDR3 DNA follows: TGCGCCAGCAGCCATTCCCCTATTCCGCAGTATTTT.

This clone was detected only once. The chain combines TRBV5-4 with TRBJ1-4, with D possibly being TRBD1 (6 bases). The CDR3 length is 14 residues. Trimming cost V 4 bases and J 8 bases, with 15 bases left between them. Looked up from germline, CDR1 is SGHNT and CDR2 is YYREEE (reference sequence). CDR3 coding DNA: TGTGCCAGCAGCCATGGGGGGGCGGGGGAAAAACTGTTTTTT. Translation: CASSHGGAGEKLFF.

This clone has just a few counts. The V and J genes are TRBV6-1 and TRBJ1-2, with D unclear. This CDR3 has 14 amino acids. V lost 1 base, J lost 4 bases, and 10 bases lay in between. Germline V gives CDR1 MNHNS, CDR2 SASEGT. The CDR3 is CASSEGTRGYGYTF. The CDR3 nucleotides are TGTGCCAGCAGTGAAGGGACCCGGGGCTATGGCTACACCTTC.

This sequence joins TRBV5-1 and TRBJ2-1; the D gene is possibly TRBD2 (5 bases). With 1 base removed from V and 6 bases from J, the gap between germline ends came to 11 bases. In germline, CDR1 is SGHRS, CDR2 YFSETQ. The CDR3 has 14 amino acids. The CDR3 loop is CASSLLASLNEQFF. In DNA, the CDR3 is TGCGCCAGCAGCTTGTTAGCTAGCCTCAATGAGCAGTTCTTC.

The CDR3 coding sequence is TGTGCCAGCAGTAGACAGGGTGTTAATGGCTACACCTTC. This encodes CASSRQGVNGYTF. The gene calls are TRBV28 and TRBJ1-2; 7 bases align to TRBD1. V lost 5 bases, J lost 6 bases, and 6 bases stayed unmatched. Germline-derived CDR1 and CDR2 are MDHEN and SYDVKM. The CDR3 is 13 amino acids.

The chain combines TRBV5-1 with TRBJ2-1; no reliable D call. Germline CDR1 SGHRS, CDR2 YFSETQ. Deletions cut 5 bases from V and 12 bases from J, with 12 bases between. The CDR3 is 11 amino acids. CDR3 coding DNA: TGCGCCAGCAGTTATCAGTATAGGCAGTTCTTC. Amino acids: CASSYQYRQFF.

In DNA form, the CDR3 reads TGTGCCAGCAGTGAAGACGGTTCCCTCACAGCTCGTGAGCAGTTCTTC. Translation: CASSEDGSLTAREQFF. This sequence joins TRBV2 and TRBJ2-1; D unresolved. CDR3 length equals 16 residues. V was shortened by 1 base and J by 9 bases, with 19 bases between the two germline ends. Germline V gene data show CDR1 as SNHLY and CDR2 as FYNNEI.

This clone was detected a few times. J is TRBJ1-5 and V is TRBV21-1; the DNA was not compared with TRBD1, the D call given in the table. TRBV21-1 constitutes a pseudogene. This CDR3 region has 16 residues. CDR3 coding DNA: TGTGCCAGCAGCAAAGGGGACAGGGATTTTGGTCAGCCCCAGCATTTT. Its translation is CASSKGDRDFGQPQHF.

The chain has TRBV6-5 and TRBJ2-3; maybe TRBD1 (6 bases). Trimming left V 11 bases short and J 2 bases short, with 17 bases between. The CDR3 extends over 14 amino acids. Germline assignment: CDR1 MNHEY and CDR2 SVGAGI. This chain's CDR3 is CAGGVMGATDTQYF. Here the CDR3 DNA reads TGTGCCGGGGGAGTTATGGGGGCCACAGATACGCAGTATTTT.

This chain links TRBV7-2 with TRBJ1-1; a weak D match, TRBD1 (5 bases). Between the trimmed V and J ends, which lost 6 bases and 1 base, there was a span of 9 bases. This CDR3 contains 13 residues. Germline lookup yields CDR1 SGHTA and CDR2 FQGNSA. The CDR3 reads CASRKDRNTEAFF. The DNA for the CDR3 is TGTGCCAGCAGAAAAGACAGGAACACTGAAGCTTTCTTT.

In its sample, this clone was seen a few times. The chain links TRBV5-1 to TRBJ1-2, with 11 nucleotides matching TRBD1. The germline CDR1 and CDR2 sequences are SGHRS and YFSETQ. The CDR3 has 14 amino acids. After removal of 8 bases from V and 5 bases from J, the junction contained 8 bases not matched to a gene. The CDR3 DNA sequence: TGCGCCAGTTGGGACAGGGGGGCATCTTATGGCTACACCTTC. This gives the protein CASWDRGASYGYTF.

In this sample, this clone turned up a few times. The chain carries TRBV7-6 and TRBJ2-3; no reliable D call. Per germline, CDR1 SGHVS and CDR2 FNYEAQ. This CDR3 has 15 residues. V lost 1 base to trimming and J lost 0 bases, with 8 bases between them. The DNA of the CDR3 is TGTGCCAGCAGCTTAGGACTGACTAGCACAGATACGCAGTATTTT. This sequence encodes CASSLGLTSTDTQYF.

The chain uses TRBV29-1 and TRBJ1-2; D not certain. The length of the CDR3 is 12 residues. V shed 4 bases and J shed 5 bases, with 11 bases lying between them. CDR1 SQVTM and CDR2 ANQGSEA come from the germline V gene. The CDR3 DNA reads as TGCAGCGTTGGATCAGCTCGGTATGGCTACACCTTC. This codes for CSVGSARYGYTF.

For the CDR3, the DNA is TGTGCCAGCAGCAAAGAGACCCAGTACTTC. Translation gives CASSKETQYF. The chain uses TRBV11-2 and TRBJ2-5; no firm D call. The CDR3 has 10 residues. V lost 5 bases, J lost 3 bases, and 1 base lay in between. CDR1 is SGHAT and CDR2 is FQNNGV in the germline V gene. The whole variable domain, remainder taken from reference TRBV11-2 and TRBJ2-5, is EAGVAQSPRYKIIEKRQSVAFWCNPISGHATLYWYQQILGQGPKLLIQFQNNGVVDDSQLPKDRFSAERLKGVDSTLKIQPAKLEDSAVYLCASSKETQYFGPGTRLLVL.

CDR3 nucleotide sequence: TGCAGTGCTTGGGACAATAATGAGCAGTTCTTC. Protein product: CSAWDNNEQFF. The chain has TRBV20-1 and TRBJ2-1; D may be TRBD1 (6 bases). The germline V gene has CDR1 DFQATT and CDR2 SNEGSKA (reference sequence). The length of the CDR3 is 11 residues. Trimming shortened V by 5 bases and J by 7 bases, and 9 bases separated the two germline ends.

This clone was detected only a few times. The rearrangement links TRBV27 to TRBJ1-5, with a possible D match to TRBD1 (5 bases). Per germline, CDR1 MNHEY and CDR2 SMNVEV (reference sequence). The CDR3 is 15 residues long. Trimming took 2 bases from V and 7 from J, leaving 15 bases between them. For the CDR3, the DNA is TGTGCCAGCAGTTTAGAAGGGACCCATGGCCAGCCCCAGCATTTT. It encodes CASSLEGTHGQPQHF.

The chain couples TRBV10-1 to TRBJ2-5; D is tentatively TRBD1 or TRBD2 (5 bases each). The germline V gene has CDR1 WNHNN and CDR2 SYGVQD (reference sequence). Trimming cost V 7 bases and J 2 bases, with 11 bases left between them. This CDR3 contains 13 residues. The CDR3 DNA is TGCGCCAGCAACACGGGACGTCAAGAGACCCAGTACTTC. Its protein is CASNTGRQETQYF.

This clone showed up just once. V gene TRBV18 combines with J gene TRBJ1-5; the D gene is possibly TRBD1 (5 bases). With 1 base removed from V and 6 bases from J, the gap between germline ends came to 7 bases. This CDR3 region has 13 residues. The germline V gene has CDR1 KGHSH and CDR2 LQKENI. The DNA of the CDR3 is TGTGCCAGCTCACCACAGGGGATTCAGCCCCAGCATTTT. This translates into CASSPQGIQPQHF.

V and J are TRBV25-1 and TRBJ2-7; D not resolved. The CDR3 is 12 residues long. Germline V gene sequence: CDR1 MGHDK, CDR2 SYGVNS. V shed 4 bases and J shed 2 bases, with 6 bases lying between them. For the CDR3, the DNA is TGTGCCAGCAGTGGCCCCACCTACGAGCAGTACTTC. This gives the protein CASSGPTYEQYF.

The chain couples TRBV2 to TRBJ2-2; 10 bases are shared with TRBD1. The V gene end was trimmed by 7 bases and the J gene end by 5 bases; junction bases not matched to a gene: 10. CDR1 and CDR2 from the germline V gene are SNHLY and FYNNEI. The CDR3 is 16 amino acids. The CDR3 loop is CASISEDRGETGELFF. The CDR3 DNA reads as TGTGCCAGCATTTCGGAGGACAGGGGGGAAACCGGGGAGCTGTTTTTT.

Turning to this clone: The CDR3 ends on some other residue instead of the conserved phenylalanine or tryptophan, so this is likely a read error. It is unclear where the CDR3 begins or ends on the DNA, so no DNA is shown, and the CDR3 is as TCRdb lists it. The chain uses TRBV2 and TRBJ1-4; no DNA check was done on the table's D call, TRBD1. The CDR3 is 13 residues long, ends included. Germline-derived CDR1 and CDR2 are SNHLY and FYNNEI. CDR3 sequence reads: CASSDSGTGGISL.